This section outlines one TCR beta chain sequence together with its context. This sample stems from a study of blood T cell repertoires in COVID-19. Looking at the study overall: The cDNA or gDNA used as material had been derived from T cells, B-cell-depleted T cells, or PBMCs.

V was pared by 1 base and J by 5 bases, with 10 bases of the junction left unmatched. The V gene's germline CDR1 is SGHKS and CDR2 YYEKEE (reference sequence). The CDR3 runs to 16 residues. The authors' processing: Estimation of nucleated cell counts relied on the amplification of reference gene primers. Method: immunoSEQ multiplex PCR; TCRdb's copy keeps in-frame clones and lacks some. Clonal size and the V and J genes are those of that table, whereas D and trimming came from the DNA. The sample has around 260,000 clones, approximately 90% seen once. V is TRBV5-5 and J is TRBJ2-5; 8 nucleotides agree with TRBD2. The sequence came from a man aged 25-40 years with acute or convalescent COVID-19. The sample was peripheral blood. The CDR3 region is CASSLSAGAETETQYF. In DNA, the CDR3 is TGTGCCAGCAGCTTGTCAGCGGGAGCTGAGACGGAGACCCAGTACTTC.